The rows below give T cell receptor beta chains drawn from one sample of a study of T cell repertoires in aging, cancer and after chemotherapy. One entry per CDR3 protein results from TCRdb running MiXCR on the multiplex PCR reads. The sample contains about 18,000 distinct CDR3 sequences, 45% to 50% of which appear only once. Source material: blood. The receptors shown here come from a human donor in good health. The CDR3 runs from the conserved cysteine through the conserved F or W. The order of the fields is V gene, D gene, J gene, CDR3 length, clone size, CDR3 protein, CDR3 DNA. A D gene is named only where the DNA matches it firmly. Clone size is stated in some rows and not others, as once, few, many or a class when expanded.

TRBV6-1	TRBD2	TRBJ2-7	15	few	CASSEALAAHYEQYF	TGTGCCAGCAGTGAGGCCCTAGCGGCTCACTACGAGCAGTACTTC
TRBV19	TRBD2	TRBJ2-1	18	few	CASSWGRREGSSYNEQFF	TGTGCCAGTAGTTGGGGCCGACGGGAGGGGAGCTCCTACAATGAGCAGTTCTTC
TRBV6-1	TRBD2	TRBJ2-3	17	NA	CASSDNLASGITDTQYF	TGTGCCAGCAGTGATAATCTGGCTAGCGGAATCACAGATACGCAGTATTTT
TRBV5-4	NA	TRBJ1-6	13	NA	CASSLRDYSPLHF	TGTGCCAGCAGTTTGAGAGATTATTCACCCCTCCACTTT
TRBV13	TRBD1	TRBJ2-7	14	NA	CASSQPGQTYEQYF	TGTGCCAGCAGCCAACCGGGACAGACATACGAGCAGTACTTC
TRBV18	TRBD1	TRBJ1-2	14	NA	CASSLSGTGNGYTF	TGTGCCAGCTCATTGTCCGGGACAGGGAACGGCTACACCTTC
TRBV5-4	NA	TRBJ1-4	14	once	CASSPSGVNEKLFF	TGTGCCAGCAGCCCTTCCGGGGTCAATGAAAAACTGTTTTTT
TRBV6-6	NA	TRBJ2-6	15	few	CASSPKGAGANVLTF	TGTGCCAGCAGCCCCAAGGGTGCGGGGGCCAACGTCCTGACTTTC
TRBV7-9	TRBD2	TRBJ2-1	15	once	CASSSGLAQDTEQFF	TGTGCCAGCAGCTCCGGACTAGCGCAGGATACTGAGCAGTTCTTC
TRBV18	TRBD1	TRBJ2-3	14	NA	CASSRGLNTDTQYF	TGTGCCAGCTCTAGGGGGCTAAATACGGATACGCAGTATTTT
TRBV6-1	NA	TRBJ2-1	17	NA	CASSGTITGTSYNEQFF	TGTGCCAGCAGTGGAACAATTACAGGGACCTCCTACAATGAGCAGTTCTTC
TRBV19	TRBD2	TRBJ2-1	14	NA	CASSTRSGRGEQFF	TGTGCCAGTAGTACGCGGAGCGGGAGAGGTGAGCAGTTCTTC
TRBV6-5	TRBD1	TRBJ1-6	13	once	CASRGQANSPLHF	TGTGCCAGCAGGGGACAGGCTAATTCACCCCTCCACTTT
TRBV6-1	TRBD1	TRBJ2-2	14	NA	CASAADRETGELFF	TGTGCCAGCGCTGCGGACAGGGAAACCGGGGAGCTGTTTTTT
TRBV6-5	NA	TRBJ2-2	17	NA	CASSLPSPGRGTGELFF	TGTGCCAGCAGCCTGCCTAGCCCGGGAAGAGGCACCGGGGAGCTGTTTTTT
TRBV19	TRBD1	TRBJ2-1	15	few	CASSLPGQGYNEQFF	TGTGCCAGTAGTCTTCCGGGACAGGGTTACAATGAGCAGTTCTTC
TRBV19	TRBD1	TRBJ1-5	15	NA	CASSDYGQGGQPQHF	TGTGCCAGTAGTGACTACGGACAGGGCGGCCAGCCCCAGCATTTT
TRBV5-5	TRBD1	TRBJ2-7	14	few	CASSWGQGAYEQYF	TGTGCCAGCAGCTGGGGACAGGGAGCCTACGAGCAGTACTTC
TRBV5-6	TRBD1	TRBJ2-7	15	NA	CASSRLQGASYEQYF	TGTGCCAGCAGCCGACTTCAGGGGGCTAGCTACGAGCAGTACTTC
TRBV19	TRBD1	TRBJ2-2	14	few	CASRMTGGSGELFF	TGTGCCAGTAGGATGACAGGGGGCAGCGGGGAGCTGTTTTTT
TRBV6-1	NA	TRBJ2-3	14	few	CASMGRLDTDTQYF	TGTGCCAGCATGGGACGATTGGACACAGATACGCAGTATTTT
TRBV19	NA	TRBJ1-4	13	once	CASRTPQRRGLFF	TGTGCCAGTAGAACCCCTCAGCGCCGGGGACTGTTTTTT
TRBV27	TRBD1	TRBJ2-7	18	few	CASSFRDRGTLSSYEQYF	TGTGCCAGCAGTTTCCGGGACAGGGGGACCCTCAGCTCCTACGAGCAGTACTTC
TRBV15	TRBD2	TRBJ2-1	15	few	CATSRVGERGNEQFF	TGTGCCACCAGCAGAGTTGGTGAGCGGGGCAATGAGCAGTTCTTC
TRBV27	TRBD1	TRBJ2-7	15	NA	CASRRGQGFSYEQYF	TGTGCCAGCAGAAGGGGACAGGGATTTTCCTACGAGCAGTACTTC
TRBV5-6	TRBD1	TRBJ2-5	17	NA	CASSFGVLGTVQETQYF	TGTGCCAGCAGCTTTGGGGTTTTAGGGACAGTCCAAGAGACCCAGTACTTC
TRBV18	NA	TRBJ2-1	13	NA	CASSPRLANEQFF	TGTGCCAGCTCACCACGGCTAGCGAATGAGCAGTTCTTC
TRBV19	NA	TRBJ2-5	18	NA	CASIPLAGHPRIQETQYF	TGTGCCAGTATTCCCCTGGCCGGCCATCCCCGGATCCAAGAGACCCAGTACTTC
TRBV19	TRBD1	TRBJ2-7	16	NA	CASSSLNRDRAPEQYF	TGTGCCAGTAGTAGCTTAAACCGGGACAGGGCGCCCGAGCAGTACTTC
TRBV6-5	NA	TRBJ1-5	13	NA	CAAGAGGNQPQHF	TGTGCCGCCGGCGCAGGGGGCAATCAGCCCCAGCATTTT
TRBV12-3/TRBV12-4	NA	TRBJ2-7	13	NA	CASSFRVDGEQYF	TGTGCCAGCAGTTTTCGCGTGGATGGCGAGCAGTACTTC
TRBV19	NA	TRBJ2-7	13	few	CASSIPGSYEQYF	TGTGCCAGTAGTATCCCCGGGTCGTACGAGCAGTACTTC
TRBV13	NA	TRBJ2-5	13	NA	CASSLGSKRAQYF	TGTGCCAGCAGCTTAGGTAGCAAGAGAGCCCAGTACTTC
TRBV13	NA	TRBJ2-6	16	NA	CASSLLYGSGANVLTF	TGTGCCAGCAGTCTTCTCTATGGCTCTGGGGCCAACGTCCTGACTTTC
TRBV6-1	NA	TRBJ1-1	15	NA	CASTQWRLANTEAFF	TGTGCCAGCACCCAGTGGAGGCTCGCGAACACTGAAGCTTTCTTT
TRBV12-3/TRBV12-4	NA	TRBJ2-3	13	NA	CASRPLDPDTQYF	TGTGCCAGCAGACCCTTGGATCCAGATACGCAGTATTTT
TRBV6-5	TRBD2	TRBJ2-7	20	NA	CASIYSGGLAGAGVAYEQYF	TGTGCCAGCATTTACTCTGGGGGACTAGCGGGAGCTGGGGTGGCCTACGAGCAGTACTTC
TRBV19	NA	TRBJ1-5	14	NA	CASSMAAINQPQHF	TGTGCCAGTAGTATGGCGGCAATCAATCAGCCCCAGCATTTT
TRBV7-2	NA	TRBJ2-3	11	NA	CASSFMSTQYF	TGTGCCAGCAGCTTTATGTCTACGCAGTATTTT
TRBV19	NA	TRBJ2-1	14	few	CATLSVGAGAEQFF	TGTGCCACCCTATCCGTAGGGGCCGGGGCAGAGCAGTTCTTC
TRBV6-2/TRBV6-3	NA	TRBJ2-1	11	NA	CASSYFNEQFF	TGTGCCAGCAGCTATTTCAATGAGCAGTTCTTC
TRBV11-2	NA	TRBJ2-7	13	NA	CASSFGGSYEQYF	TGTGCCAGCAGCTTCGGAGGTTCCTACGAGCAGTACTTC
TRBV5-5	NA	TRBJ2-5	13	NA	CASSPSGQETQYF	TGTGCCAGCAGCCCTTCGGGTCAAGAGACCCAGTACTTC
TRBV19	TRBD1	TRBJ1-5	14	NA	CASSPGQGYQPQHF	TGTGCCAGTTCTCCGGGACAGGGTTACCAGCCCCAGCATTTT
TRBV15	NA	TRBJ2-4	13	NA	CATSRDGKDVQYF	TGTGCCACCAGCAGAGATGGGAAAGACGTGCAGTACTTC
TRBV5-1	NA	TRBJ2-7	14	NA	CASSFWGQTGEQYF	TGTGCCAGCAGCTTCTGGGGCCAGACTGGCGAGCAGTACTTC
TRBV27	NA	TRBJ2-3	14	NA	CASTMNRVTDTQYF	TGTGCCAGCACTATGAACAGGGTCACAGATACGCAGTATTTT
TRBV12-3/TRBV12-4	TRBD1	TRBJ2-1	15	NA	CASSLGQGAENEQFF	TGTGCCAGCAGTTTAGGACAGGGGGCGGAAAATGAGCAGTTCTTC
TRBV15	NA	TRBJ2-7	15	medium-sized	CATSRVAGTPDEQYF	TGTGCCACCAGCAGAGTGGCGGGAACCCCTGACGAGCAGTACTTC
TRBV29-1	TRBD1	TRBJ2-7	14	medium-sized	CSVGRGQGAYEQYF	TGCAGCGTTGGTCGCGGACAGGGGGCCTACGAGCAGTACTTC
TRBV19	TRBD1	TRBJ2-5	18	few	CASSVPAGTGRRGETQYF	TGTGCCAGTAGTGTACCCGCCGGGACAGGGCGTCGGGGAGAGACCCAGTACTTC
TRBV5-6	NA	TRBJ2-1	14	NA	CASSGGRHYNEQFF	TGTGCCAGCAGCGGGGGGAGACACTACAATGAGCAGTTCTTC